Below, 25 T cell receptor beta chains from the same sample are listed, as sequenced in a study of blood T cell repertoires in COVID-19. TCRdb keeps only in-frame clones here, not all; method: immunoSEQ multiplex PCR. This table holds tens of thousands of clones, roughly four fifths found once. What was sequenced was peripheral blood. Receptors were obtained from a man aged 55 to 70 with acute or convalescent COVID-19.

This clone is a singleton in its sample. The J gene is TRBJ1-5, the V gene TRBV19; D not resolved. V dropped 2 bases and J dropped 1 base, with 15 bases sitting between them. The CDR3 contains 17 residues. Germline V gives CDR1 LNHDA, CDR2 SQIVND (reference sequence). The CDR3 region is CASSISTGRMSNQPQHF. The CDR3 DNA reads as TGTGCCAGTAGTATATCGACGGGAAGAATGAGCAATCAGCCCCAGCATTTT.

The chain combines TRBV7-2 with TRBJ2-1; no clear D gene. The ends were cut back, 5 bases at V and 9 bases at J, with 11 bases in the middle. In germline, CDR1 is SGHTA, CDR2 FQGNSA. CDR3 length equals 12 residues. The CDR3 DNA reads TGTGCCAGCAGCGGCGCGGCCATTGAGCAGTTCTTC. This codes for CASSGAAIEQFF.

The chain links TRBV29-1 to TRBJ1-1, with D tentatively TRBD1 (6 bases). V was trimmed by 4 bases and J by 6 bases, leaving 12 bases between them. CDR3 length: 12 amino acids. Germline V gene sequence: CDR1 SQVTM, CDR2 ANQGSEA. CDR3 residues: CSVAPGGAEAFF. As DNA, the CDR3 is TGCAGCGTTGCCCCGGGGGGCGCTGAAGCTTTCTTT.

DNA of the CDR3: TGTGCCAGCAGTTACAAGGCGGGGGGGCCATTAGATACGCAGTATTTT. It codes for CASSYKAGGPLDTQYF. This chain uses TRBV6-2 or TRBV6-3 with TRBJ2-3; TRBD2 matches 9 bases. Germline V gene sequence: CDR1 MNHEY, CDR2 SVGEGT. This CDR3 region has 16 residues. Losses at the gene ends were 2 bases for V and 5 bases for J; bases not matched to a gene: 8.

The CDR3 DNA reads as TGTGCCAGCAGTCTCCGATCGGGCGGGACGGCGAACACTGAAGCTTTCTTT. Residues: CASSLRSGGTANTEAFF. The genes are TRBV6-2 or TRBV6-3 and TRBJ1-1, with D perhaps matching TRBD1 (5 bases). The CDR3 contains 17 residues. Germline-derived CDR1 and CDR2 are MNHEY and SVGEGT. Trimming pared 5 bases from V and 1 base from J, leaving 20 bases between.

This clone has a count of ten or more. V usage is TRBV5-6 and J usage is TRBJ1-5, with D perhaps TRBD1 (6 bases). The CDR3 is 16 residues long. Per germline, CDR1 SGHDT and CDR2 YYEEEE. V was pared by 4 bases and J by 0 bases, with 14 bases between. CDR3 sequence: CASSRWGQNSNQPQHF. CDR3 DNA sequence: TGTGCCAGCAGCCGTTGGGGACAAAATAGCAATCAGCCCCAGCATTTT.

This clone was seen only once. The CDR3 loop is CASSLPTSGEKETQYF. As DNA, the CDR3 is TGTGCCAGCAGCCTGCCGACTAGCGGGGAGAAAGAGACCCAGTACTTC. The V gene is TRBV7-3, the J gene TRBJ2-5; 11 nucleotides align to TRBD2. CDR3 length: 16 amino acids. The J segment lost 3 bases and the V segment lost 5 bases, leaving 8 bases of the junction unmatched. Germline V gives CDR1 SGHTA, CDR2 FQGTGA.

This rearrangement joins TRBV4-1 to TRBJ1-2; D not certain. Trimming cost V 0 bases and J 8 bases, with 19 bases left between them. The germline V gene encodes CDR1 MGHRA and CDR2 YSYEKL. The CDR3 has 16 residues. As DNA, the CDR3 is TGCGCCAGCAGCCAAGAACCTAGTTCGGTCCGGAGGGGCTACACCTTC. Its protein is CASSQEPSSVRRGYTF.

This chain joins TRBV11-2 and TRBJ1-6, with D maybe TRBD1 (5 bases). Looked up from germline, CDR1 is SGHAT and CDR2 is FQNNGV. V was clipped by 3 bases and J by 7 bases, with 10 bases between them. This CDR3 contains 14 residues. The CDR3 spells CASSLGTSNSPLHF. The CDR3 region has the DNA TGTGCCAGCAGCTTGGGGACTTCGAATTCACCCCTCCACTTT.

The V gene is TRBV27, the J gene TRBJ1-2, with TRBD1 matching 7 bases. The CDR3 is 14 residues long. Germline CDR1 reads MNHEY; CDR2 reads SMNVEV (reference sequence). J lost 4 bases, V lost 5 bases, and 7 bases had no gene match. The CDR3 DNA sequence: TGTGCCAGCAGTCGCACAGGGGCGGGCTATGGCTACACCTTC. This gives the protein CASSRTGAGYGYTF.

The rearrangement joins TRBV19 to TRBJ2-3, with TRBD1 as a possible D gene (6 bases). V shed 1 base and J shed 2 bases, with 10 bases lying between them. The CDR3 covers 15 residues. The germline CDR1 and CDR2 sequences are LNHDA and SQIVND (reference sequence). As DNA, the CDR3 is TGTGCCAGTAGTATAGGAGGGGGTTACACAGATACGCAGTATTTT. Its protein is CASSIGGGYTDTQYF.

This sequence joins TRBV28 and TRBJ2-7; no clear D gene. V was shortened by 11 bases and J by 2 bases, with 16 bases between the two germline ends. Germline lookup yields CDR1 MDHEN and CDR2 SYDVKM. The CDR3 covers 13 residues. CDR3: CAHSPGSAYEQYF. CDR3 DNA: TGTGCCCACTCCCCGGGTTCGGCCTACGAGCAGTACTTC.

The chain employs TRBV19 and TRBJ2-7; 11 bases fit TRBD1. Trimming at V came to 3 bases and at J to 7 bases, leaving 14 bases not matched to a gene. Germline-derived CDR1 and CDR2 are LNHDA and SQIVND (reference sequence). The CDR3 runs to 17 residues. The CDR3 bases are TGTGCCAGTAGTATGGGATTTGGCGGACAGGGGGCGGGGGAGCAGTACTTC. It yields the protein CASSMGFGGQGAGEQYF. Using reference TRBV19 and TRBJ2-7 for the parts outside the CDR3, the full variable domain is DGGITQSPKYLFRKEGQNVTLSCEQNLNHDAMYWYRQDPGQGLRLIYYSQIVNDFQKGDIAEGYSVSREKKESFPLTVTSAQKNPTAFYLCASSMGFGGQGAGEQYFGPGTRLTVT.

This chain uses TRBV18 with TRBJ1-2; 7 nucleotides align to TRBD1. In germline, CDR1 is KGHSH, CDR2 LQKENI. J gave up 4 bases and V 2 bases, and 10 bases lay outside the gene matches. This CDR3 has 16 residues. The CDR3 bases are TGTGCCAGCTCACCAGGCTCATACAGGGGTTTCTATGGCTACACCTTC. This sequence encodes CASSPGSYRGFYGYTF.

The chain couples TRBV5-1 to TRBJ2-7, with TRBD1 matching 9 bases. Germline-derived CDR1 and CDR2 are SGHRS and YFSETQ. V lost 3 bases to trimming and J lost 0 bases; unmatched junction nucleotides: 4. There are 15 residues in the CDR3. CDR3 nucleotides: TGCGCCAGCAGCTCCGGGACAGGGATCTCCTACGAGCAGTACTTC. This codes for CASSSGTGISYEQYF.

The rearrangement uses TRBV7-2 and TRBJ2-5, with TRBD2 identical over 9 bases. The germline V gene encodes CDR1 SGHTA and CDR2 FQGNSA. The CDR3 runs 16 residues. The junction had 8 bases not matched to a gene; V was cut back by 5 bases and J by 1 base. CDR3 sequence reads: CASSQGSAGGQETQYF. The CDR3 bases are TGTGCCAGCAGCCAAGGTTCAGCGGGGGGCCAAGAGACCCAGTACTTC.

The chain combines TRBV10-3 with TRBJ2-7; possibly TRBD1 for D (5 bases). This CDR3 spans 14 amino acids. Trimming took 4 bases from V and 3 from J, leaving 13 bases between them. Germline assignment: CDR1 ENHRY and CDR2 SYGVKD. CDR3 DNA sequence: TGTGCCATCAGTGGGCCGGCAGGGCGCTACGAGCAGTACTTC. It specifies CAISGPAGRYEQYF.

The chain recombines TRBV29-1 with TRBJ1-1, with 9 bases identical to TRBD1. Trimming removed 5 bases from V and 6 bases from J; junction bases left unmatched: 10. The germline V gene has CDR1 SQVTM and CDR2 ANQGSEA. The length of the CDR3 is 14 residues. This CDR3 reads CSVSPNRGRSEAFF. DNA for the CDR3: TGCAGCGTTTCCCCAAACAGGGGGCGGTCTGAAGCTTTCTTT.

The chain recombines TRBV2 with TRBJ1-1; D unresolved. Germline CDR1 SNHLY, CDR2 FYNNEI. V was trimmed by 8 bases and J by 7 bases, leaving 20 bases between them. The CDR3 consists of 14 residues. The CDR3 is CASSAGRPEGEAFF. CDR3 nucleotides: TGTGCCAGCTCAGCGGGCAGGCCTGAGGGTGAAGCTTTCTTT.

On this clone itself: Other DNA sequences in the sample encode the same CDR3. The V call is TRBV20-1, the J call TRBJ1-2; 11 nucleotides agree with TRBD1. Per the germline V gene, CDR1 is DFQATT and CDR2 is SNEGSKA (reference sequence). CDR3 size: 11 residues. V gave up 5 bases and J gave up 8 bases; unmatched junction bases: 1. Written as DNA, the CDR3 is TGCAGTGCTTGGACAGGGGGCGGCTACACCTTC. Amino acid sequence: CSAWTGGGYTF.

Written as DNA, the CDR3 is TGTGCCAGCCAGCGGGGGATGTACAATGAGCAGTTCTTC. It codes for CASQRGMYNEQFF. The rearrangement uses TRBV6-5 and TRBJ2-1; 8 positions match TRBD2. Unmatched junction bases numbered 4, after V lost 8 bases and J lost 4 bases. The CDR3 is made up of 13 amino acids. CDR1 MNHEY and CDR2 SVGAGI come from the germline V gene.

V and J are TRBV7-8 and TRBJ2-6, with D maybe TRBD1 (6 bases). This CDR3 comprises 14 residues. Trimming cost V 5 bases and J 12 bases, with 17 bases left between them. Per the germline V gene, CDR1 is SGHVS and CDR2 is FQNEAQ. CDR3 protein: CASSPRDTSTVLTF. CDR3 bases: TGTGCCAGCAGCCCTCGGGACACCTCAACCGTCCTGACTTTC.

This chain uses TRBV2 with TRBJ1-1; D possibly corresponds to TRBD1 (6 bases). The germline V and J ends were trimmed by 7 bases and 1 base, with 10 bases remaining between them. Germline V gene sequence: CDR1 SNHLY, CDR2 FYNNEI. The CDR3 is made up of 13 amino acids. CDR3 region: CASIEDRNTEAFF. In nucleotides, the CDR3 is TGTGCCAGCATCGAGGACAGGAACACTGAAGCTTTCTTT.

The chain carries TRBV6-4 and TRBJ2-2, with unresolved D. Per the germline V gene, CDR1 is MRHNA and CDR2 is SNTAGT. The CDR3 is 13 amino acids. Between the trimmed V and J ends, which lost 0 bases and 7 bases, there was a span of 6 bases. CDR3 in DNA: TGTGCCAGCAGTGACTCCCGCGGCGGGGAGCTGTTTTTT. Its translation is CASSDSRGGELFF.

The CDR3, as DNA: TGTGCCAGCAGGGCCCAGACTAATGAAAAACTGTTTTTT. Translation gives CASRAQTNEKLFF. The chain couples TRBV2 to TRBJ1-4; no definite D call. Trimming left V 6 bases short and J 2 bases short, with 7 bases between. This CDR3 is 13 amino acids long. Germline CDR1 reads SNHLY; CDR2 reads FYNNEI.